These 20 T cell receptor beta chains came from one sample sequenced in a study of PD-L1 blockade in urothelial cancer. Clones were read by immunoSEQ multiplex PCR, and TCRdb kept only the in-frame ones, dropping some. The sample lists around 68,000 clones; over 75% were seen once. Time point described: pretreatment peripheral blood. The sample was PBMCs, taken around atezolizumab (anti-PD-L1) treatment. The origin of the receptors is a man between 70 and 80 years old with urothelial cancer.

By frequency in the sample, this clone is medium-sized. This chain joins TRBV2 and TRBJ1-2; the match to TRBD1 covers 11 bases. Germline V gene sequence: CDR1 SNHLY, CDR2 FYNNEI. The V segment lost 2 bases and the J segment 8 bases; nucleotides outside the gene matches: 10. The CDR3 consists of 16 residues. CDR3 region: CASSERLRDRGEGYTF. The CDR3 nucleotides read TGTGCCAGCAGTGAAAGGCTTCGGGACAGGGGGGAAGGCTACACCTTC.

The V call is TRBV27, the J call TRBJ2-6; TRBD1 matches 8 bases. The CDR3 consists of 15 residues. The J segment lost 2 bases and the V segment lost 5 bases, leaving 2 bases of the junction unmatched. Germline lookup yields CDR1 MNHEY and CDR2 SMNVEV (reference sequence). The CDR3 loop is CASSTGGTGANVLTF. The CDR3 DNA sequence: TGTGCCAGCAGTACAGGGGGGACTGGGGCCAACGTCCTGACTTTC.

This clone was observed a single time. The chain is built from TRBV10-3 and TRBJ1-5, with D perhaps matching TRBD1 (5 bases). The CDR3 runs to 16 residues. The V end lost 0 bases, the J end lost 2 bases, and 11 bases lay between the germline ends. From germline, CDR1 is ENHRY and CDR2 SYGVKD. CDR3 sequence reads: CAISESAGGGNQPQHF. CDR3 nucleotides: TGTGCCATCAGTGAGTCGGCCGGGGGGGGCAATCAGCCCCAGCATTTT.

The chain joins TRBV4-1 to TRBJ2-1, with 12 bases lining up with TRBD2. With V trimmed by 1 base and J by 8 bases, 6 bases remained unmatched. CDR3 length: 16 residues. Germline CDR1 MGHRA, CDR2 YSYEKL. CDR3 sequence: CASSQVWTSGIDEQFF. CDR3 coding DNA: TGCGCCAGCAGCCAAGTTTGGACTAGCGGGATCGATGAGCAGTTCTTC.

The CDR3 protein is CASSESEGSYEQYF. CDR3 coding DNA: TGTGCCAGCAGTGAATCAGAGGGCTCCTACGAGCAGTACTTC. The V gene is TRBV6-1, the J gene TRBJ2-7, with a tentative D call TRBD2 (5 bases). The ends were cut back, 2 bases at V and 0 bases at J, with 8 bases in the middle. The CDR3 sequence is 14 residues long. CDR1 is MNHNS and CDR2 is SASEGT in the germline V gene.

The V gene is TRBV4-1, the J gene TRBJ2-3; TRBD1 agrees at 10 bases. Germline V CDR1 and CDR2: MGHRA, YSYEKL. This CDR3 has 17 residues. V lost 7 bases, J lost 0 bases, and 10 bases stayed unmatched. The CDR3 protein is CASIPPDRGFSTDTQYF. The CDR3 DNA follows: TGCGCCAGCATCCCTCCGGACAGGGGGTTTAGCACAGATACGCAGTATTTT.

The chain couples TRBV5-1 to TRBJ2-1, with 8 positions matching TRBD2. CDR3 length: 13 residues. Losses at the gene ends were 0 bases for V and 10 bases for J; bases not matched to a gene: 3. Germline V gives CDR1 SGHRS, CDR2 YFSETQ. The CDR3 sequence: CASSLGASGEQFF. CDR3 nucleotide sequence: TGCGCCAGCAGCTTGGGGGCTAGCGGGGAGCAGTTCTTC. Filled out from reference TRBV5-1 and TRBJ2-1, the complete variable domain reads KAGVTQTPRYLIKTRGQQVTLSCSPISGHRSVSWYQQTPGQGLQFLFEYFSETQRNKGNFPGRFSGRQFSNSRSEMNVSTLELGDSALYLCASSLGASGEQFFGPGTRLTVL.

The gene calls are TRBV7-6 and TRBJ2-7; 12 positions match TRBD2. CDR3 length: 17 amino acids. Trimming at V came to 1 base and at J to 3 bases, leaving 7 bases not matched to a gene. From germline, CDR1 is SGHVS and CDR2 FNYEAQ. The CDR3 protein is CASSLGTSGTHFYEQYF. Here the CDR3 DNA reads TGTGCCAGCAGCTTAGGGACTAGCGGGACCCACTTCTACGAGCAGTACTTC.

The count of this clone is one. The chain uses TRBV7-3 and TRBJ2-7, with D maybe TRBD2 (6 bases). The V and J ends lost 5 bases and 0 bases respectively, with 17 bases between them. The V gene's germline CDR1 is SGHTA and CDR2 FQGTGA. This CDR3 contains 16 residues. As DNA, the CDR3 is TGTGCCAGCAGCCCATCCGGACTAAGGAGCTCCTACGAGCAGTACTTC. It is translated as CASSPSGLRSSYEQYF.

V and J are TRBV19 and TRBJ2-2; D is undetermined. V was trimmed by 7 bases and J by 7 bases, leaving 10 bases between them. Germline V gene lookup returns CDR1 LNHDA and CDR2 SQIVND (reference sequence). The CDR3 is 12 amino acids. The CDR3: CASTASVGELFF. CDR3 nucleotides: TGTGCCAGTACCGCTTCGGTCGGGGAGCTGTTTTTT.

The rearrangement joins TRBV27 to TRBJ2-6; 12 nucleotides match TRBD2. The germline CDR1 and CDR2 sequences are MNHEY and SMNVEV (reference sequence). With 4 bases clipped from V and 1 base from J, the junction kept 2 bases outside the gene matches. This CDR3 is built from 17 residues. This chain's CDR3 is CASSWTSGISGANVLTF. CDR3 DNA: TGTGCCAGCAGTTGGACTAGCGGGATATCTGGGGCCAACGTCCTGACTTTC.

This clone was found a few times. The chain's CDR3 is CASKGIRGIDTQYF. Here the CDR3 DNA reads TGTGCCAGCAAGGGGATAAGGGGGATAGATACGCAGTATTTT. V and J are TRBV6-1 and TRBJ2-3; D possibly corresponds to TRBD1 (6 bases). Between the trimmed V and J ends, which lost 7 bases and 5 bases, there was a span of 16 bases. The CDR3 has 14 residues. Germline V CDR1 and CDR2: MNHNS, SASEGT.

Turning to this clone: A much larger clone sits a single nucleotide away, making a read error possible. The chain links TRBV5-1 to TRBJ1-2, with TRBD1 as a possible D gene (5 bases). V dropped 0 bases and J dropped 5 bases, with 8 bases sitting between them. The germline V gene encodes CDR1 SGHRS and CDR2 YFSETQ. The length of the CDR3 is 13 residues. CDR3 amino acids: CASSLAGEYGYTF. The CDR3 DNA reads TGCGCCAGCAGCTTGGCGGGGGAGTATGGCTACACCTTC. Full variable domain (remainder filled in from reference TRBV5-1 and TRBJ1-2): KAGVTQTPRYLIKTRGQQVTLSCSPISGHRSVSWYQQTPGQGLQFLFEYFSETQRNKGNFPGRFSGRQFSNSRSEMNVSTLELGDSALYLCASSLAGEYGYTFGSGTRLTVV.

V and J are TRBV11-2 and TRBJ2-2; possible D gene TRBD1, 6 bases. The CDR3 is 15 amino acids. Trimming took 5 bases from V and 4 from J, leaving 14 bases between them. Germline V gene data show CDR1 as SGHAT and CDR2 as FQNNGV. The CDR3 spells CASSIQGARTGELFF. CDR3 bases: TGTGCCAGCAGCATACAGGGAGCTCGCACCGGGGAGCTGTTTTTT.

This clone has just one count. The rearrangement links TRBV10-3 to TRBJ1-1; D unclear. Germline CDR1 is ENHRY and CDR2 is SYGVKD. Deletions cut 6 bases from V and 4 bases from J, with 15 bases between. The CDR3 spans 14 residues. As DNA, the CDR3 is TGTGCCATCAGACCCTCTATGGAGGGCACTGAAGCTTTCTTT. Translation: CAIRPSMEGTEAFF.

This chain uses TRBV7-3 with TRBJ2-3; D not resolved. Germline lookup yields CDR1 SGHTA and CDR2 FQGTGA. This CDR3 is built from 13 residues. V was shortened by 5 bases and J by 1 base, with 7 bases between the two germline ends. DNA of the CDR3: TGTGCCAGCAGCCCCCCAGGCACAGATACGCAGTATTTT. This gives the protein CASSPPGTDTQYF.

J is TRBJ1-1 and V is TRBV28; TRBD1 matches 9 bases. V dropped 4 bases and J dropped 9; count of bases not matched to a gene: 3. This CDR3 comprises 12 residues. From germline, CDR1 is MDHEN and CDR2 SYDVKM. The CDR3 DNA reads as TGTGCCAGCAGTTGGACAGGGGAGAAAGCTTTCTTT. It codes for CASSWTGEKAFF.

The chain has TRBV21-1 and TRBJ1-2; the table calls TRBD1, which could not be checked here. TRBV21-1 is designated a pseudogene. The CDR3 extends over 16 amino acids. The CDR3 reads CASSMGQGDTLYGYTF. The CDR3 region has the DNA TGTGCCAGCAGCATGGGACAGGGGGACACTTTATATGGCTACACCTTC.

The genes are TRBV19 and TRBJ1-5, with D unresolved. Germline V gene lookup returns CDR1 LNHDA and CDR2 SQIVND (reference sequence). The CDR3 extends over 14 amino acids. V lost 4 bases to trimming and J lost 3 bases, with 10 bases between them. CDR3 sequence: CASSSSDSNQPQHF. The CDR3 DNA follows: TGTGCCAGTAGTAGTAGCGATTCCAATCAGCCCCAGCATTTT.

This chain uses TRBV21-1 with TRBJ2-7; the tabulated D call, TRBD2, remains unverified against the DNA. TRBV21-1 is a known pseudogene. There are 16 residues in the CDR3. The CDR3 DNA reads TGTGCCAGCAGCAAAGGTGGTCGGGAAAGCTCCTACGAGCAGTACTTC. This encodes CASSKGGRESSYEQYF.